Listed below are T cell receptor beta chains from one sample, sequenced in a study of beta chain features in type 1 diabetes. Using immunoSEQ multiplex PCR, the repertoire was profiled, and TCRdb retains in-frame clones only, with some absent. The sample has about 410,000 clones; roughly 14% are singletons. Material: naive CD4+ T cells from blood. The receptors originated from a man under 40 in good health. CDR3s include the opening cysteine and the closing phenylalanine or tryptophan. Fields, in order: CDR3 protein, CDR3 DNA, clone size, D gene, J gene, CDR3 length, V gene. A D gene is named only where the DNA matches it firmly. Clone sizes are given selectively: once, few, many, or a class where the clone is expanded.

cdr3_aa: CAWRAGNTIYF
cdr3_nt: TGTGCCTGGAGGGCTGGAAACACCATATATTTT
clone_size: few
d_call: -
j_call: TRBJ1-3
cdr3_length: 11
v_call: TRBV30

cdr3_aa: CASSIGPAGGPLEFF
cdr3_nt: TGTGCCAGTAGTATAGGACCAGCGGGAGGGCCTCTAGAGTTCTTC
clone_size: few
d_call: TRBD2
j_call: TRBJ2-1
cdr3_length: 15
v_call: TRBV19

cdr3_aa: CASSEKTGGSVEQYF
cdr3_nt: TGTGCCAGCAGTGAAAAGACGGGGGGATCTGTCGAGCAGTACTTC
clone_size: -
d_call: TRBD2
j_call: TRBJ2-7
cdr3_length: 15
v_call: TRBV6-1

cdr3_aa: CASSGLWGRTEAFF
cdr3_nt: TGTGCCAGCAGTGGGCTGTGGGGGCGGACTGAAGCTTTCTTT
clone_size: -
d_call: -
j_call: TRBJ1-1
cdr3_length: 14
v_call: TRBV25-1

cdr3_aa: CASSQDYTYGGTPYEQYF
cdr3_nt: TGCGCCAGCAGCCAAGATTATACTTACGGGGGGACCCCCTACGAGCAGTACTTC
clone_size: few
d_call: TRBD2
j_call: TRBJ2-7
cdr3_length: 18
v_call: TRBV4-1

cdr3_aa: CASSPSSLQQYF
cdr3_nt: TGTGCCAGCTCACCATCCTCATTGCAGCAGTACTTC
clone_size: -
d_call: -
j_call: TRBJ2-7
cdr3_length: 12
v_call: TRBV18

cdr3_aa: CASAASYEQYF
cdr3_nt: TGCGCCAGCGCGGCTTCCTACGAGCAGTACTTC
clone_size: -
d_call: -
j_call: TRBJ2-7
cdr3_length: 11
v_call: TRBV4-3

cdr3_aa: CASSLGLATDTQYF
cdr3_nt: TGTGCCAGCAGCTTAGGCCTAGCAACAGATACGCAGTATTTT
clone_size: -
d_call: -
j_call: TRBJ2-3
cdr3_length: 14
v_call: TRBV5-8

cdr3_aa: CASSGVTDTQYF
cdr3_nt: TGTGCCAGCTCTGGGGTCACAGATACGCAGTATTTT
clone_size: few
d_call: -
j_call: TRBJ2-3
cdr3_length: 12
v_call: TRBV7-2

cdr3_aa: CAISESVRMNTEAFF
cdr3_nt: TGTGCCATCAGTGAGTCGGTCAGAATGAACACTGAAGCTTTCTTT
clone_size: few
d_call: -
j_call: TRBJ1-1
cdr3_length: 15
v_call: TRBV10-3

cdr3_aa: CASSRLEGTGELFF
cdr3_nt: TGTGCCAGCAGCCGCTTAGAGGGTACCGGGGAGCTGTTTTTT
clone_size: -
d_call: -
j_call: TRBJ2-2
cdr3_length: 14
v_call: TRBV7-9

cdr3_aa: CASSPGQGNTEAFF
cdr3_nt: TGTGCCAGCAGCCCTGGACAGGGGAACACTGAAGCTTTCTTT
clone_size: -
d_call: TRBD1
j_call: TRBJ1-1
cdr3_length: 14
v_call: TRBV11-1

cdr3_aa: CASSVVGVSGEQFF
cdr3_nt: TGTGCCAGCAGCGTAGTGGGCGTTTCCGGTGAGCAGTTCTTC
clone_size: -
d_call: -
j_call: TRBJ2-1
cdr3_length: 14
v_call: TRBV9

cdr3_aa: CASSLVQDEKLFF
cdr3_nt: TGTGCCAGCAGCTTGGTCCAGGATGAAAAACTGTTTTTT
clone_size: -
d_call: -
j_call: TRBJ1-4
cdr3_length: 13
v_call: TRBV5-4

cdr3_aa: CASSLSSDTQYF
cdr3_nt: TGTGCCAGCAGCTTATCTTCCGATACGCAGTATTTT
clone_size: -
d_call: -
j_call: TRBJ2-3
cdr3_length: 12
v_call: TRBV7-2